This TCR beta chain was recovered during a study of response to subunit inactivated influenza vaccine. The study, taken as a whole, reports: Authors suggested seasonal influenza vaccinations each recruit few new T cells.

A few counts support this clonotype. Its antigen is as yet unknown. Germline lookup yields CDR1 ENHRY and CDR2 SYGVKD. The V end lost 0 bases, the J end lost 6 bases, and 11 bases lay between the germline ends. CDR3 length: 14 amino acids. A single record per CDR3 protein comes from TCRdb applying MiXCR to the RT-PCR reads. The table records 500,000 to 750,000 distinct CDR3 sequences, 14% of them present only once. The chain uses TRBV10-3 and TRBJ1-2; tentative D call: TRBD1 (6 bases). This TCR was sampled from a man aged 45-65 years who received an inactivated influenza vaccine. The specimen comprised PBMCs from blood, sampled about 13 days after vaccination. CDR3 nucleotides: TGTGCCATCAGTGAGTCGGGGGGCGCAAATGGCTACACCTTC. Residues: CAISESGGANGYTF.